This T cell receptor (beta chain) was captured by sequencing in a study of blood T cell repertoires in COVID-19. Looking at the study overall: Acute-phase and convalescent COVID-19 samples originated in the United States, Italy and Spain. PBMCs, B-cell-depleted T cells, or T cells were the source of the cDNA or gDNA that made up the material.

In the original workflow: By means of reference gene primer amplification, nucleated cell counts were estimated. Sequencing was performed with immunoSEQ multiplex PCR; in TCRdb, only in-frame clones are kept and a portion is missing. Clone size and the V and J calls come from that table; the DNA yielded D and trimming. This sample has about 360,000 clones, with around 82% found just once. This CDR3 has 15 residues. Trimming took 3 bases from V and 2 from J, leaving 12 bases between them. Germline V lookup: CDR1 SGHTA, CDR2 FQGNSA. Sequenced: peripheral blood. The chain employs TRBV7-2 and TRBJ2-3; D is possibly TRBD2 (6 bases). The sequence was collected from a young man with active or convalescent COVID-19. This chain's CDR3 is CASSLGAGYTDTQYF. Written as DNA, the CDR3 is TGTGCCAGCAGCTTGGGCGCGGGGTACACAGATACGCAGTATTTT. The full variable domain, its missing parts supplied by reference TRBV7-2 and TRBJ2-3, is GAGVSQSPSNKVTEKGKDVELRCDPISGHTALYWYRQSLGQGLEFLIYFQGNSAPDKSGLPSDRFSAERTGGSVSTLTIQRTQQEDSAVYLCASSLGAGYTDTQYFGPGTRLTVL.